A selection of T cell receptor beta chains follows, all from one sample in a study of cytomegalovirus exposure and HLA in healthy donors. Sequencing used immunoSEQ multiplex PCR; TCRdb keeps in-frame clones, though not all of them. This sample has 150,000 to 200,000 clones, with roughly four fifths found just once. Sequenced sample: PBMCs. The origin of the receptors is a man younger than 35 in good health and CMV-seronegative. Both conserved end residues are part of each CDR3. Fields, in order: CDR3 protein, CDR3 DNA, J gene, D gene, clone size, V gene. D genes are given only for firm matches. The listing skips clone size in some rows; elsewhere it reads once, few, many or a size class.

CDR3aa: CASSLVRSGGGEQFF
CDR3nt: TGTGCCAGCAGCTTAGTTCGTAGCGGGGGGGGTGAGCAGTTCTTC
j_gene: TRBJ2-1
d_gene: TRBD2
abundance: .
v_gene: TRBV11-2

CDR3aa: CASSVGGSRYEQYF
CDR3nt: TGTGCCAGCAGTGTCGGGGGATCTAGATACGAGCAGTACTTC
j_gene: TRBJ2-7
d_gene: .
abundance: .
v_gene: TRBV25-1

CDR3aa: CASSLGQSYNEQFF
CDR3nt: TGTGCCAGCAGCTTGGGCCAGTCCTACAATGAGCAGTTCTTC
j_gene: TRBJ2-1
d_gene: .
abundance: .
v_gene: TRBV7-9

CDR3aa: CASRLGLGRLHEQYF
CDR3nt: TGTGCCAGCAGACTCGGACTAGGACGGCTCCACGAGCAGTACTTC
j_gene: TRBJ2-7
d_gene: TRBD2
abundance: few
v_gene: TRBV6-5

CDR3aa: CATSRVQGGRQPQHF
CDR3nt: TGTGCCACCAGCAGGGTACAGGGGGGGAGGCAGCCCCAGCATTTT
j_gene: TRBJ1-5
d_gene: TRBD1
abundance: .
v_gene: TRBV15

CDR3aa: CASARAGASYNEQFF
CDR3nt: TGTGCTAGTGCCCGAGCAGGGGCCTCCTACAATGAGCAGTTCTTC
j_gene: TRBJ2-1
d_gene: .
abundance: .
v_gene: TRBV12-5

CDR3aa: CASRGGRQGYEQYF
CDR3nt: TGTGCCTCCCGGGGGGGGCGACAGGGTTACGAGCAGTACTTC
j_gene: TRBJ2-7
d_gene: .
abundance: once
v_gene: TRBV6-5

CDR3aa: CASSGTSDYNEQFF
CDR3nt: TGCGCCAGTTCCGGGACTAGCGACTACAATGAGCAGTTCTTC
j_gene: TRBJ2-1
d_gene: TRBD2
abundance: .
v_gene: TRBV4-3

CDR3aa: CASSSTTHGVEAFF
CDR3nt: TGTGCCAGCAGTTCGACAACACACGGGGTTGAAGCTTTCTTT
j_gene: TRBJ1-1
d_gene: .
abundance: .
v_gene: TRBV6-5

CDR3aa: CASSVAPSGGPYEQYF
CDR3nt: TGTGCCAGCAGCGTAGCTCCTAGCGGGGGGCCCTACGAGCAGTACTTC
j_gene: TRBJ2-7
d_gene: TRBD2
abundance: .
v_gene: TRBV9

CDR3aa: CASGFMLSGTEYNEQFF
CDR3nt: TGTGCCAGCGGATTTATGTTATCCGGGACAGAGTACAATGAGCAGTTCTTC
j_gene: TRBJ2-1
d_gene: TRBD1
abundance: .
v_gene: TRBV5-6

CDR3aa: CASSLGTTLPYEQYF
CDR3nt: TGTGCCAGCAGCTTAGGAACAACCCTTCCGTACGAGCAGTACTTC
j_gene: TRBJ2-7
d_gene: .
abundance: .
v_gene: TRBV7-2

CDR3aa: CASSPSTVANTEAFF
CDR3nt: TGTGCCAGCAGCCCTTCGACGGTAGCTAACACTGAAGCTTTCTTT
j_gene: TRBJ1-1
d_gene: .
abundance: .
v_gene: TRBV11-2

CDR3aa: CASSLALSGGANVLTF
CDR3nt: TGTGCCAGCAGTTTAGCCCTCTCGGGAGGGGCCAACGTCCTGACTTTC
j_gene: TRBJ2-6
d_gene: .
abundance: .
v_gene: TRBV28

CDR3aa: CASSLPGGLAGRGETQYF
CDR3nt: TGTGCCAGCAGTCTACCTGGGGGACTAGCGGGACGAGGGGAGACCCAGTACTTC
j_gene: TRBJ2-5
d_gene: TRBD2
abundance: .
v_gene: TRBV5-6

CDR3aa: CASSTSGSGYEQYF
CDR3nt: TGTGCCAGTAGTACTAGCGGGAGCGGCTACGAGCAGTACTTC
j_gene: TRBJ2-7
d_gene: TRBD2
abundance: .
v_gene: TRBV19

CDR3aa: CASSVGGQGAYEQYF
CDR3nt: TGTGCCAGCAGCGTAGGGGGACAGGGAGCCTACGAGCAGTACTTC
j_gene: TRBJ2-7
d_gene: TRBD1
abundance: .
v_gene: TRBV9

CDR3aa: CASSQDTGTRDYNEQFF
CDR3nt: TGCGCCAGCAGCCAAGATACCGGGACTAGGGACTACAATGAGCAGTTCTTC
j_gene: TRBJ2-1
d_gene: TRBD2
abundance: .
v_gene: TRBV4-1

CDR3aa: CASRLLAGDQNEQFF
CDR3nt: TGTGCCAGCAGACTTCTAGCGGGAGATCAAAATGAGCAGTTCTTC
j_gene: TRBJ2-1
d_gene: TRBD2
abundance: .
v_gene: TRBV2

CDR3aa: CASSVGQGLSYEQYF
CDR3nt: TGTGCCAGCAGCGTAGGGCAGGGACTCTCCTACGAGCAGTACTTC
j_gene: TRBJ2-7
d_gene: .
abundance: .
v_gene: TRBV9

CDR3aa: CSSSLRQTEAFF
CDR3nt: TGTTCCAGCAGCTTGCGGCAGACTGAAGCTTTCTTT
j_gene: TRBJ1-1
d_gene: .
abundance: .
v_gene: TRBV7-9

CDR3aa: CASSEGQGGNQPQHF
CDR3nt: TGTGCCAGCTCAGAGGGACAGGGGGGAAATCAGCCCCAGCATTTT
j_gene: TRBJ1-5
d_gene: TRBD1
abundance: .
v_gene: TRBV18

CDR3aa: CAISGLAEGYEQYF
CDR3nt: TGTGCCATCAGCGGACTAGCGGAGGGCTACGAGCAGTACTTC
j_gene: TRBJ2-7
d_gene: TRBD2
abundance: .
v_gene: TRBV10-3

CDR3aa: CATNRDLQETQYF
CDR3nt: TGTGCCACCAACCGGGATTTACAAGAGACCCAGTACTTC
j_gene: TRBJ2-5
d_gene: .
abundance: .
v_gene: TRBV18

CDR3aa: CASSYSAGNTGELFF
CDR3nt: TGTGCCAGCAGTTACTCTGCCGGGAACACCGGGGAGCTGTTTTTT
j_gene: TRBJ2-2
d_gene: .
abundance: .
v_gene: TRBV6-6

CDR3aa: CASSVEGAPGELFF
CDR3nt: TGTGCCAGCAGCGTAGAGGGGGCACCCGGGGAGCTGTTTTTT
j_gene: TRBJ2-2
d_gene: TRBD1
abundance: .
v_gene: TRBV9

CDR3aa: CASSQVNGQGYIQYF
CDR3nt: TGCGCCAGCAGCCAAGTAAATGGACAGGGTTACATTCAGTACTTC
j_gene: TRBJ2-4
d_gene: TRBD1
abundance: .
v_gene: TRBV4-3

CDR3aa: CASSTSRTGGYYEQYF
CDR3nt: TGTGCCAGTAGTACCAGCCGCACAGGGGGTTACTACGAGCAGTACTTC
j_gene: TRBJ2-7
d_gene: TRBD1
abundance: .
v_gene: TRBV19

CDR3aa: CASSHVAVPYEQYF
CDR3nt: TGTGCCAGCAGCCACGTGGCCGTCCCCTACGAGCAGTACTTC
j_gene: TRBJ2-7
d_gene: .
abundance: .
v_gene: TRBV5-6

CDR3aa: CASSLSRGTGELFF
CDR3nt: TGTGCCAGCAGTTTGTCCCGGGGTACCGGGGAGCTGTTTTTT
j_gene: TRBJ2-2
d_gene: .
abundance: .
v_gene: TRBV27

CDR3aa: CASSYPTGNYGYTF
CDR3nt: TGTGCCAGCAGTTACCCCACAGGGAACTATGGCTACACCTTC
j_gene: TRBJ1-2
d_gene: .
abundance: .
v_gene: TRBV6-6

CDR3aa: CASSGQGLNSPLHF
CDR3nt: TGTGCCAGCAGTGGACAGGGGTTAAATTCACCCCTCCACTTT
j_gene: TRBJ1-6
d_gene: TRBD1
abundance: few
v_gene: TRBV25-1

CDR3aa: CATWTSGGDTQYF
CDR3nt: TGTGCCACGTGGACTAGCGGGGGAGATACGCAGTATTTT
j_gene: TRBJ2-3
d_gene: TRBD2
abundance: .
v_gene: TRBV10-3

CDR3aa: CSRSPGGLYFSTDTQYF
CDR3nt: TGTTCCAGAAGCCCAGGGGGGCTCTATTTTAGCACAGATACGCAGTATTTT
j_gene: TRBJ2-3
d_gene: .
abundance: .
v_gene: TRBV7-5

CDR3aa: CASTSGYTDTQYF
CDR3nt: TGTGCCAGCACTAGCGGTTACACAGATACGCAGTATTTT
j_gene: TRBJ2-3
d_gene: TRBD2
abundance: .
v_gene: TRBV2

CDR3aa: CASSLGLAGGPGDYEQYF
CDR3nt: TGTGCCAGCAGCTTGGGGCTAGCGGGGGGGCCTGGGGATTACGAGCAGTACTTC
j_gene: TRBJ2-7
d_gene: TRBD2
abundance: .
v_gene: TRBV5-6

CDR3aa: CASARDTGFKQYF
CDR3nt: TGTGCCAGCGCCCGGGACACCGGGTTCAAGCAGTATTTT
j_gene: TRBJ2-3
d_gene: .
abundance: .
v_gene: TRBV6-4

CDR3aa: CASSLWIRLAGVTRYEQFF
CDR3nt: TGTGCCAGCAGCCTCTGGATTCGACTAGCGGGGGTCACACGCTATGAGCAGTTCTTC
j_gene: TRBJ2-1
d_gene: TRBD2
abundance: .
v_gene: TRBV7-9

CDR3aa: CASSRTSGRTYNEQFF
CDR3nt: TGTGCCAGCAGCCGGACTAGCGGGAGAACCTACAATGAGCAGTTCTTC
j_gene: TRBJ2-1
d_gene: TRBD2
abundance: .
v_gene: TRBV5-4

CDR3aa: CATSTRTSGAYNEQFF
CDR3nt: TGTGCCACCAGCACCCGGACTAGCGGGGCGTACAATGAGCAGTTCTTC
j_gene: TRBJ2-1
d_gene: TRBD2
abundance: .
v_gene: TRBV15

CDR3aa: CASSSARDSYNEQFF
CDR3nt: TGTGCCAGCAGCTCTGCCCGGGACTCTTACAATGAGCAGTTCTTC
j_gene: TRBJ2-1
d_gene: .
abundance: .
v_gene: TRBV11-2

CDR3aa: CASSRGEETQYF
CDR3nt: TGTGCCAGCAGCCGGGGGGAAGAGACCCAGTACTTC
j_gene: TRBJ2-5
d_gene: TRBD2
abundance: .
v_gene: TRBV7-2

CDR3aa: CSEGDGGRETQYF
CDR3nt: TGCAGCGAGGGGGACGGGGGGAGGGAGACCCAGTACTTC
j_gene: TRBJ2-5
d_gene: .
abundance: once
v_gene: TRBV29-1

CDR3aa: CATQNTGGSTDTQYF
CDR3nt: TGTGCCACCCAAAATACAGGGGGAAGCACAGATACGCAGTATTTT
j_gene: TRBJ2-3
d_gene: TRBD1
abundance: .
v_gene: TRBV2

CDR3aa: CASRGDRRETQYF
CDR3nt: TGTGCCAGCAGGGGGGACAGGCGAGAGACCCAGTACTTC
j_gene: TRBJ2-5
d_gene: TRBD1
abundance: .
v_gene: TRBV28

CDR3aa: CSSSLGQYGYTF
CDR3nt: TGTTCCAGCAGCTTGGGGCAGTATGGCTACACCTTC
j_gene: TRBJ1-2
d_gene: .
abundance: .
v_gene: TRBV7-9

CDR3aa: CASSQVTGANEKLFF
CDR3nt: TGTGCCAGCAGCCAAGTTACAGGAGCTAATGAAAAACTGTTTTTT
j_gene: TRBJ1-4
d_gene: .
abundance: .
v_gene: TRBV14

CDR3aa: CASGVEPQETQYF
CDR3nt: TGTGCCAGCGGAGTCGAGCCCCAAGAGACCCAGTACTTC
j_gene: TRBJ2-5
d_gene: .
abundance: .
v_gene: TRBV25-1

CDR3aa: CASSRLSPGQGYEQYF
CDR3nt: TGTGCCAGCTCACGATTATCTCCGGGACAGGGCTACGAGCAGTACTTC
j_gene: TRBJ2-7
d_gene: TRBD1
abundance: .
v_gene: TRBV18

CDR3aa: CASTGTSSYEQYF
CDR3nt: TGTGCCAGCACAGGGACTAGCTCCTACGAGCAGTACTTC
j_gene: TRBJ2-7
d_gene: TRBD2
abundance: .
v_gene: TRBV2

CDR3aa: CASSSRRSGYEQYF
CDR3nt: TGTGCCAGCAGTTCCAGGCGATCAGGGTACGAGCAGTACTTC
j_gene: TRBJ2-7
d_gene: .
abundance: .
v_gene: TRBV13

CDR3aa: CASSLGGTTAYEQYF
CDR3nt: TGTGCCAGCAGTTTAGGAGGGACTACCGCCTACGAGCAGTACTTC
j_gene: TRBJ2-7
d_gene: TRBD2
abundance: .
v_gene: TRBV28

CDR3aa: CASSLARRGLRQETQYF
CDR3nt: TGTGCCAGCAGCTTAGCTCGTCGGGGGTTGCGGCAAGAGACCCAGTACTTC
j_gene: TRBJ2-5
d_gene: .
abundance: few
v_gene: TRBV11-2

CDR3aa: CASSQNNRGLLETQYF
CDR3nt: TGCGCCAGCAGCCAGAATAACAGGGGGCTTTTGGAGACCCAGTACTTC
j_gene: TRBJ2-5
d_gene: TRBD1
abundance: .
v_gene: TRBV4-1

CDR3aa: CASSESVAENTEAFF
CDR3nt: TGTGCCAGCAGTGAAAGTGTGGCCGAGAACACTGAAGCTTTCTTT
j_gene: TRBJ1-1
d_gene: .
abundance: .
v_gene: TRBV6-1